This is a list of T cell receptor beta chains from one sample in a study of T cells in localized non-small cell lung cancer. The assay was immunoSEQ multiplex PCR, and TCRdb's table has in-frame clones only and misses some. The sample records about 9,800 clones, around two fifths being singletons. Sequencing was performed on lymph node tissue, taken before any cancer treatment. These receptors were collected from a woman aged 35 to 69 with stage I lung adenocarcinoma. CDR3s include the opening cysteine and the closing phenylalanine or tryptophan. The order of the fields is clone size, D gene, V gene, J gene, CDR3 length, CDR3 DNA, CDR3 protein. The D gene is left open where the match is weak. Size is stated for part of the rows, as once, few or many counts, or as a class when the clone is expanded.

abundance: -; d_gene: TRBD1; v_gene: TRBV7-6; j_gene: TRBJ2-2; len: 15; CDR3nt: TGTGCCAGCAGCTTAGTCTCAGGGGGCATCGGGGAGCTGTTTTTT; CDR3aa: CASSLVSGGIGELFF
abundance: -; d_gene: -; v_gene: TRBV19; j_gene: TRBJ1-1; len: 15; CDR3nt: TGTGCCAGTAGTATCCAGGGACGGTTGAACACTGAAGCTTTCTTT; CDR3aa: CASSIQGRLNTEAFF
abundance: -; d_gene: -; v_gene: TRBV19; j_gene: TRBJ1-1; len: 14; CDR3nt: TGTGCCAGTAGTCTTTGGACAGACAACACTGAAGCTTTCTTT; CDR3aa: CASSLWTDNTEAFF
abundance: -; d_gene: TRBD1; v_gene: TRBV6-8; j_gene: TRBJ1-5; len: 15; CDR3nt: TGTGCCAGCACAGACAGGGCCTATAGCAATCAGCCCCAGCATTTT; CDR3aa: CASTDRAYSNQPQHF
abundance: -; d_gene: -; v_gene: TRBV7-5; j_gene: TRBJ1-4; len: 16; CDR3nt: TGTGCCAGCAGGGAGAGGACAGGGCTTACGGCTGAAAAACTGTTTTTT; CDR3aa: CASRERTGLTAEKLFF
abundance: -; d_gene: TRBD1; v_gene: TRBV25-1; j_gene: TRBJ1-6; len: 15; CDR3nt: TGTGCCAGCAGTGAAACGGGACAGATCAATTCACCCCTCCACTTT; CDR3aa: CASSETGQINSPLHF
abundance: -; d_gene: TRBD2; v_gene: TRBV29-1; j_gene: TRBJ2-2; len: 14; CDR3nt: TGCAGCGTTGAGGGACTAGCGGCTACCGGGGAGCTGTTTTTT; CDR3aa: CSVEGLAATGELFF
abundance: once; d_gene: -; v_gene: TRBV10-2; j_gene: TRBJ2-1; len: 15; CDR3nt: TGCGCCAGCAGTTTAACAGGAAGCTCCTACAATGAGCAGTTCTTC; CDR3aa: CASSLTGSSYNEQFF
abundance: few; d_gene: -; v_gene: TRBV19; j_gene: TRBJ1-6; len: 14; CDR3nt: TGTGCCAGTAGTAAGTCCGGGGGCAATTCACCCCTCCACTTT; CDR3aa: CASSKSGGNSPLHF
abundance: -; d_gene: TRBD1; v_gene: TRBV19; j_gene: TRBJ2-7; len: 13; CDR3nt: TGTGCCAGTAGTTCCGGGACAGTTTCACAGCAGTACTTC; CDR3aa: CASSSGTVSQQYF
abundance: -; d_gene: TRBD1; v_gene: TRBV19; j_gene: TRBJ1-1; len: 13; CDR3nt: TGTGCCAGCCGGGACAGGGGGAACACTGAAGCTTTCTTT; CDR3aa: CASRDRGNTEAFF
abundance: -; d_gene: -; v_gene: TRBV14; j_gene: TRBJ1-1; len: 15; CDR3nt: TGTGCCAGCAGCCAAGAATGGGGGGTTAACACTGAAGCTTTCTTT; CDR3aa: CASSQEWGVNTEAFF
abundance: -; d_gene: -; v_gene: TRBV6-8; j_gene: TRBJ2-1; len: 12; CDR3nt: TGTGCCAGCAGCTCTAGGAGCGATGAGCAGTTCTTC; CDR3aa: CASSSRSDEQFF
abundance: -; d_gene: -; v_gene: TRBV6-8; j_gene: TRBJ1-2; len: 12; CDR3nt: TGTGCCGGAAGCCCGGTGGGGACGGACTACACCTTC; CDR3aa: CAGSPVGTDYTF
abundance: -; d_gene: TRBD1; v_gene: TRBV4-1; j_gene: TRBJ2-2; len: 16; CDR3nt: TGCGCCAGCAGCCAAAAGGGGGCTGCGAACACCGGGGAGCTGTTTTTT; CDR3aa: CASSQKGAANTGELFF
abundance: -; d_gene: TRBD2; v_gene: TRBV25-1; j_gene: TRBJ2-3; len: 16; CDR3nt: TGTGCCAGCAGTGAATCCGGGACTACAGACACAGATACGCAGTATTTT; CDR3aa: CASSESGTTDTDTQYF
abundance: -; d_gene: -; v_gene: TRBV6-8; j_gene: TRBJ1-1; len: 13; CDR3nt: TGTGCCAGCACCTCGACCCTTGACACTGAAGCTTTCTTT; CDR3aa: CASTSTLDTEAFF
abundance: -; d_gene: -; v_gene: TRBV15; j_gene: TRBJ2-5; len: 14; CDR3nt: TGTGCCACCAGCCCTTCAGGCTCACAAGAGACCCAGTACTTC; CDR3aa: CATSPSGSQETQYF
abundance: -; d_gene: -; v_gene: TRBV28; j_gene: TRBJ2-7; len: 14; CDR3nt: TGTGCCAGCAGTTTATCTGGGGACGGCTACGAGCAGTACTTC; CDR3aa: CASSLSGDGYEQYF
abundance: once; d_gene: TRBD2; v_gene: TRBV15; j_gene: TRBJ2-3; len: 18; CDR3nt: TGTGCCACCAGCAGAGATCTCACTAGCGGGGGCGACACAGATACGCAGTATTTT; CDR3aa: CATSRDLTSGGDTDTQYF
abundance: few; d_gene: -; v_gene: TRBV8-2; j_gene: TRBJ2-7; len: 15; CDR3nt: TGTGCCAGCAGTTTAGTTGCGGGGAGGCCCAACGAGCAGTACTTC; CDR3aa: CASSLVAGRPNEQYF
abundance: -; d_gene: -; v_gene: TRBV19; j_gene: TRBJ1-1; len: 13; CDR3nt: TGTGCCAGTAGTATAGTAAGGACGACTGAAGCTTTCTTT; CDR3aa: CASSIVRTTEAFF
abundance: -; d_gene: -; v_gene: TRBV28; j_gene: TRBJ1-4; len: 12; CDR3nt: TGTGCCAGCAGCCCCCGTCCGGAAAAACTGTTTTTT; CDR3aa: CASSPRPEKLFF
abundance: once; d_gene: TRBD1; v_gene: TRBV19; j_gene: TRBJ1-4; len: 15; CDR3nt: TGTGCCAGCAATACACCGACAGGGTCAAATGAAAAACTGTTTTTT; CDR3aa: CASNTPTGSNEKLFF
abundance: -; d_gene: -; v_gene: TRBV25-1; j_gene: TRBJ1-1; len: 13; CDR3nt: TGTGCCAGCGTAGACAACATGAACACTGAAGCTTTCTTT; CDR3aa: CASVDNMNTEAFF
abundance: -; d_gene: TRBD2; v_gene: TRBV23-1; j_gene: TRBJ2-1; len: 14; CDR3nt: TGCGCCAGCAGCCAAGGGGCAGCGGGGGGTGAGCAGTTCTTC; CDR3aa: CASSQGAAGGEQFF
abundance: -; d_gene: TRBD1; v_gene: TRBV28; j_gene: TRBJ1-5; len: 16; CDR3nt: TGTGCCAGCAGAGGTCAGCAGGGGGCTGGCAATCAGCCCCAGCATTTT; CDR3aa: CASRGQQGAGNQPQHF
abundance: few; d_gene: -; v_gene: TRBV11-3; j_gene: TRBJ1-3; len: 14; CDR3nt: TGTGCCAGCAGCTCAGGGGTCCCTGGAAACACCATATATTTT; CDR3aa: CASSSGVPGNTIYF
abundance: -; d_gene: -; v_gene: TRBV11-3; j_gene: TRBJ1-6; len: 14; CDR3nt: TGTGCCAGCAGCCTCGGGATTCCAGATTCACCCCTCCACTTT; CDR3aa: CASSLGIPDSPLHF
abundance: -; d_gene: TRBD1; v_gene: TRBV18; j_gene: TRBJ1-5; len: 15; CDR3nt: TGTGCCAGCTCACCTCCTACAGGGGGATCCCAGCCCCAGCATTTT; CDR3aa: CASSPPTGGSQPQHF
abundance: few; d_gene: -; v_gene: TRBV6-8; j_gene: TRBJ2-7; len: 14; CDR3nt: TGTGCCAGCAGCTACTCGGGGGTTACCTACGAGCAGTACTTC; CDR3aa: CASSYSGVTYEQYF
abundance: -; d_gene: -; v_gene: TRBV10-2; j_gene: TRBJ2-5; len: 13; CDR3nt: TGCGCCAGCAGTGAGTCAGGTCAAGAGACCCAGTACTTC; CDR3aa: CASSESGQETQYF
abundance: few; d_gene: -; v_gene: TRBV12-2; j_gene: TRBJ2-2; len: 14; CDR3nt: TGTGCCATCCCCGTCGGGGCTAACACCGGGGAGCTGTTTTTT; CDR3aa: CAIPVGANTGELFF
abundance: -; d_gene: TRBD1; v_gene: TRBV19; j_gene: TRBJ1-5; len: 17; CDR3nt: TGTGCCAGTAGTGCGGGGACAGGGCAAGATAGCAATCAGCCCCAGCATTTT; CDR3aa: CASSAGTGQDSNQPQHF
abundance: -; d_gene: -; v_gene: TRBV18; j_gene: TRBJ2-7; len: 14; CDR3nt: TGTGCCAGCTCACCACCCGTGGGGAGCGGCGAGCAGTACTTC; CDR3aa: CASSPPVGSGEQYF
abundance: -; d_gene: -; v_gene: TRBV19; j_gene: TRBJ1-3; len: 15; CDR3nt: TGTGCCAGTAGTATGATGAGTTTCTCTGGAAACACCATATATTTT; CDR3aa: CASSMMSFSGNTIYF
abundance: few; d_gene: TRBD1; v_gene: TRBV11-3; j_gene: TRBJ1-6; len: 17; CDR3nt: TGTGCCAGCAGCCTGGTGACAGGGGACTCCTATAATTCACCCCTCCACTTT; CDR3aa: CASSLVTGDSYNSPLHF
abundance: -; d_gene: -; v_gene: TRBV19; j_gene: TRBJ1-6; len: 15; CDR3nt: TGTGCCAGTAACCGGGAGGGGAATACCAATTCACCCCTCCACTTT; CDR3aa: CASNREGNTNSPLHF
abundance: once; d_gene: TRBD1; v_gene: TRBV28; j_gene: TRBJ2-4; len: 12; CDR3nt: TGTGCCAGCAGGGGACAGAGAAACATTCAGTACTTC; CDR3aa: CASRGQRNIQYF
abundance: -; d_gene: -; v_gene: TRBV14; j_gene: TRBJ1-1; len: 19; CDR3nt: TGTGCCAGCAGCCAAAGTCGAGCGCAGGGCCCCGCACGGGACACTGAAGCTTTCTTT; CDR3aa: CASSQSRAQGPARDTEAFF
abundance: few; d_gene: -; v_gene: TRBV30; j_gene: TRBJ2-4; len: 15; CDR3nt: TGTGCCTGGAGGGAAGAGAGGAGAGGCAAAAACATTCAGTACTTC; CDR3aa: CAWREERRGKNIQYF
abundance: -; d_gene: TRBD1; v_gene: TRBV29-1; j_gene: TRBJ1-2; len: 18; CDR3nt: TGCAGCGTTCCGAGGGGTGAGACAGGGGGCAATTTAGACTATGGCTACACCTTC; CDR3aa: CSVPRGETGGNLDYGYTF
abundance: once; d_gene: TRBD1; v_gene: TRBV5-1; j_gene: TRBJ1-2; len: 16; CDR3nt: TGCGCCAGCAGCTTGGCGCAGGGGGCTTTGATTAGTAGCTACACCTTC; CDR3aa: CASSLAQGALISSYTF
abundance: medium-sized; d_gene: TRBD1; v_gene: TRBV6-8; j_gene: TRBJ1-3; len: 12; CDR3nt: TGTGCCAGCAGGGGACAGGGAAACACCATATATTTT; CDR3aa: CASRGQGNTIYF
abundance: few; d_gene: -; v_gene: TRBV6-8; j_gene: TRBJ2-3; len: 13; CDR3nt: TGTGCCAGCAGTTACCAGGGACCAGATACGCAGTATTTT; CDR3aa: CASSYQGPDTQYF
abundance: few; d_gene: -; v_gene: TRBV12-5; j_gene: TRBJ1-2; len: 14; CDR3nt: TGTGCTAGTGGCAAATCCGGGAGCCTTAAAGGCTACACCTTC; CDR3aa: CASGKSGSLKGYTF
abundance: -; d_gene: -; v_gene: TRBV29-1; j_gene: TRBJ1-2; len: 12; CDR3nt: TGCAGCGTTGAGACAGACTCCTATGGCTACACCTTC; CDR3aa: CSVETDSYGYTF
abundance: -; d_gene: TRBD1; v_gene: TRBV15; j_gene: TRBJ1-5; len: 18; CDR3nt: TGTGCCACCAGCAGAGATTTACCGGGACAGGGGTCGAGTCAGCCCCAGCATTTT; CDR3aa: CATSRDLPGQGSSQPQHF
abundance: few; d_gene: TRBD2; v_gene: TRBV15; j_gene: TRBJ2-7; len: 16; CDR3nt: TGTGCCACCAGCAGAGAAGCGGGGGAACGCTCCTACGAGCAGTACTTC; CDR3aa: CATSREAGERSYEQYF
abundance: few; d_gene: -; v_gene: TRBV1; j_gene: TRBJ2-3; len: 13; CDR3nt: TGCGCCAGCAGCCAAGTGCAGCCAGATACGCAGTATTTT; CDR3aa: CASSQVQPDTQYF
abundance: -; d_gene: -; v_gene: TRBV19; j_gene: TRBJ1-1; len: 11; CDR3nt: TGTGCCAGTAGGGATTACACTGAAGCTTTCTTT; CDR3aa: CASRDYTEAFF
abundance: once; d_gene: TRBD1; v_gene: TRBV30; j_gene: TRBJ1-2; len: 13; CDR3nt: TGTGCCTGGAACCCAGGGGGCGGCTATGGCTACACCTTC; CDR3aa: CAWNPGGGYGYTF